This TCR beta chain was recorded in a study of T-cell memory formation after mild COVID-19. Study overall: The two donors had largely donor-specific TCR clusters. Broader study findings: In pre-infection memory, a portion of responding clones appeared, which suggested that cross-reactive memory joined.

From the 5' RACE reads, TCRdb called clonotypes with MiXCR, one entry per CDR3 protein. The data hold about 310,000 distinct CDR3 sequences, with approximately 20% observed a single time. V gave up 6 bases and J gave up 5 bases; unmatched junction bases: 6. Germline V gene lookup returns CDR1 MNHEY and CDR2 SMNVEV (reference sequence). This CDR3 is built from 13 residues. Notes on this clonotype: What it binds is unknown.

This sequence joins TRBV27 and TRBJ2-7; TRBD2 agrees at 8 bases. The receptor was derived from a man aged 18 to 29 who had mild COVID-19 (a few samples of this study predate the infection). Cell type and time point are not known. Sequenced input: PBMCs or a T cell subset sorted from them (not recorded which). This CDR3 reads CASSHRGGNEQYF. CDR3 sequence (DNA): TGTGCCAGCAGCCACCGGGGGGGGAACGAGCAGTACTTC.